The next 3 T cell receptor beta chains were all read from a single sample in a study of T cells after yellow fever vaccination. TCRdb processed the 5' RACE reads anew with MiXCR; each CDR3 protein has one entry. The sample consists of around 330,000 distinct CDR3 sequences, 3.6% of them appearing once. The sample in question was PBMCs, obtained on the day of the yellow fever booster vaccination. These receptors were obtained from a man aged 18-30 years who received the YFV17D yellow fever vaccine.

The V gene is TRBV5-4, the J gene TRBJ2-5; 8 bases are shared with TRBD2. V was pared by 1 base and J by 2 bases, with 7 bases of the junction left unmatched. Germline V gene sequence: CDR1 SGHNT, CDR2 YYREEE (reference sequence). The CDR3 contains 16 residues. This CDR3 reads CASSLFGGGMQETQYF. The CDR3 DNA reads as TGTGCCAGCAGCTTGTTCGGCGGGGGGATGCAAGAGACCCAGTACTTC.

This clonotype was seen repeatedly, ten times or more. The CDR3 reads CASSLGGTGDYEQYV. The CDR3 nucleotides are TGTGCCAGCAGCTTAGGAGGGACAGGGGACTACGAGCAGTACGTC. The J gene is TRBJ2-7, the V gene TRBV7-9; TRBD1 matches 10 bases. V lost 1 base, J lost 3 bases, and 3 bases stayed unmatched. Germline CDR1 and CDR2: SEHNR and FQNEAQ (reference sequence). The CDR3 consists of 15 residues.

This chain uses TRBV2 with TRBJ1-6, with D uncertain. The germline V gene has CDR1 SNHLY and CDR2 FYNNEI. Trimming took off 9 bases at V and 7 bases at J, with 7 bases between the two ends. CDR3 length: 11 residues. Here the CDR3 reads CARHGNSPLHF. CDR3 nucleotides: TGTGCCAGACACGGGAATTCACCCCTCCACTTT.